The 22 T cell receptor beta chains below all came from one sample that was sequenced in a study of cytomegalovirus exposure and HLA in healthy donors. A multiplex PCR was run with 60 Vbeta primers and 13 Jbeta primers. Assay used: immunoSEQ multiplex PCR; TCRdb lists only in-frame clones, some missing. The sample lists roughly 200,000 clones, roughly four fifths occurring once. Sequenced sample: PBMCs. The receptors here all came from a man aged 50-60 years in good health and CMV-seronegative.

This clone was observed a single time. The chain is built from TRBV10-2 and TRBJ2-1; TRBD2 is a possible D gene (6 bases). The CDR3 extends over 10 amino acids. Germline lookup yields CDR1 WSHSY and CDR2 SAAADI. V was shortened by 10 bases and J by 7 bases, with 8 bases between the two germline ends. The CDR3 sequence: CAIGSNEQFF. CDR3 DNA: TGCGCCATCGGGAGTAATGAGCAGTTCTTC.

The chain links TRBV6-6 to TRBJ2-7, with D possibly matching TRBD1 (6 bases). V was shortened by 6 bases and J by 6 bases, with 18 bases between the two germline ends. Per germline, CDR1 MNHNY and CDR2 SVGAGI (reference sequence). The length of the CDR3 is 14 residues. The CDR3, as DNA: TGTGCCAGCAGCCCCGGGACACGATCGCTCGAGCAGTACTTC. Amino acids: CASSPGTRSLEQYF.

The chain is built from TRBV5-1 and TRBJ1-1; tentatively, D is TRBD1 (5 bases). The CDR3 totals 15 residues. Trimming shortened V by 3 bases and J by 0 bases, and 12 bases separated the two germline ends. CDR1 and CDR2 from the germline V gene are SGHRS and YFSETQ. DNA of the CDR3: TGCGCCAGCAGCTCCCGACCAGGGCTGAACACTGAAGCTTTCTTT. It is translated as CASSSRPGLNTEAFF.

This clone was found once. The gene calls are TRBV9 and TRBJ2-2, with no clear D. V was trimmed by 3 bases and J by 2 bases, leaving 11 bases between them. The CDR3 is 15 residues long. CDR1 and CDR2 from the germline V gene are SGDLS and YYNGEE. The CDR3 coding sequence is TGTGCCAGCAGCGGCGGCGGAACTAACACCGGGGAGCTGTTTTTT. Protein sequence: CASSGGGTNTGELFF.

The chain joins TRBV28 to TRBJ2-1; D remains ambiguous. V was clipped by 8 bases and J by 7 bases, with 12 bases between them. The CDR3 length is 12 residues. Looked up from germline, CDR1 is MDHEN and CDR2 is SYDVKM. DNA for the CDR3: TGTGCCAGCTCAAAACAAACAAATGAGCAGTTCTTC. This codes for CASSKQTNEQFF.

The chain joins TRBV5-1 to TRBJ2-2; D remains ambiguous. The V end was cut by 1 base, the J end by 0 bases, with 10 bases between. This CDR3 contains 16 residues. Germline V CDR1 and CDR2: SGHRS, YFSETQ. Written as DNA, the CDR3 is TGCGCCAGCAGCTTGATTTCAGGCACGAACACCGGGGAGCTGTTTTTT. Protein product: CASSLISGTNTGELFF.

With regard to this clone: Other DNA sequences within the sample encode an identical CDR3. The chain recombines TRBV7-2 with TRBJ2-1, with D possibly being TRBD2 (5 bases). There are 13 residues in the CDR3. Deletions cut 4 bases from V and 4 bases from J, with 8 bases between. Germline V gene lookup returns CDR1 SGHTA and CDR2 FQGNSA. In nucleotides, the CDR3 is TGTGCCAGCAGCTCTACTAGTTACAATGAGCAGTTCTTC. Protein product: CASSSTSYNEQFF.

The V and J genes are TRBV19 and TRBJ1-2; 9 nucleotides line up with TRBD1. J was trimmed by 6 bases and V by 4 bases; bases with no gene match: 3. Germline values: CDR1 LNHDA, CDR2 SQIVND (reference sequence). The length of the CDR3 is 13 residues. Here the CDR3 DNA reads TGTGCCAGTAGTACAACAGGGGGCAATGGCTACACCTTC. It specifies CASSTTGGNGYTF.

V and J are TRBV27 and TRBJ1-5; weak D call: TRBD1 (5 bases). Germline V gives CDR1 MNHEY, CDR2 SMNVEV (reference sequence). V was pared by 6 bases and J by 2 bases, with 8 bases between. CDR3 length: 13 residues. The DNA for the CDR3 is TGTGCCAGCAGGGAACAGGGCAATCAGCCCCAGCATTTT. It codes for CASREQGNQPQHF.

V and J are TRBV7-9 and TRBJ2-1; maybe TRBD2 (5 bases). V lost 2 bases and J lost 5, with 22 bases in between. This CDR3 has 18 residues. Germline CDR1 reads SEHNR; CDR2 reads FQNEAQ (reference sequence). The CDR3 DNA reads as TGTGCCAGCAGCTTAACGAGTGGCGACGGAGGCATTAACAATGAGCAGTTCTTC. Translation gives CASSLTSGDGGINNEQFF.

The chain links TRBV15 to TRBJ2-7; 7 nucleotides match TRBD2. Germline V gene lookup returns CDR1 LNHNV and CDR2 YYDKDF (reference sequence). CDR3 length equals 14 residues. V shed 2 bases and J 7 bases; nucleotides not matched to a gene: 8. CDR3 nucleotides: TGTGCCACCAGCAGAAGCTACCCAGCGGGGGAGCAGTACTTC. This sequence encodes CATSRSYPAGEQYF.

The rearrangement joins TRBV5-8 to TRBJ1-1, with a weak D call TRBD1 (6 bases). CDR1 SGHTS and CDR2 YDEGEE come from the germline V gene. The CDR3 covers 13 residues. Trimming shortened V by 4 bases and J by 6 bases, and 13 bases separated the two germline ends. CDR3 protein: CASSTQGWSEAFF. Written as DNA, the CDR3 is TGTGCCAGCAGCACTCAGGGGTGGTCTGAAGCTTTCTTT.

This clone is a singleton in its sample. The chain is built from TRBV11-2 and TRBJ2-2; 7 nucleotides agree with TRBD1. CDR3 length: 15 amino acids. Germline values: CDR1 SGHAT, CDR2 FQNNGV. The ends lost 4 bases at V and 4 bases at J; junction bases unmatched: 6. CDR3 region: CASSSRTGPTGELFF. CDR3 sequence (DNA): TGTGCCAGCAGCTCGCGGACAGGCCCCACCGGGGAGCTGTTTTTT.

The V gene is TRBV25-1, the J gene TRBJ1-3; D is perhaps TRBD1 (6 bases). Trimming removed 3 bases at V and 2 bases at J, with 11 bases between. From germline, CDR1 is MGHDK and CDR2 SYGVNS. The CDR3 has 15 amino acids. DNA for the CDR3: TGTGCCAGCAGTGACCAGGGGAGCGCTGGAAACACCATATATTTT. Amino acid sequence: CASSDQGSAGNTIYF.

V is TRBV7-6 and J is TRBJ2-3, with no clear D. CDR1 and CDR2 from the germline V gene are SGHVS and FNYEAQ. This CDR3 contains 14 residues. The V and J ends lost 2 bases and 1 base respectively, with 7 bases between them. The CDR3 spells CASSLYRGTDTQYF. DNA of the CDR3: TGTGCCAGCAGCTTATACCGAGGCACAGATACGCAGTATTTT. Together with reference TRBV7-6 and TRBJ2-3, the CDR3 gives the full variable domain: GAGVSQSPRYKVTKRGQDVALRCDPISGHVSLYWYRQALGQGPEFLTYFNYEAQQDKSGLPNDRFSAERPEGSISTLTIQRTEQRDSAMYRCASSLYRGTDTQYFGPGTRLTVL.

CDR3 region: CASSVGSLGGYNEQFF. In nucleotides, the CDR3 is TGTGCCAGCAGCGTAGGGTCCCTAGGTGGTTACAATGAGCAGTTCTTC. This chain connects TRBV9 to TRBJ2-1; D not certain. The V gene lost 0 bases and the J gene lost 4 bases, with 14 bases spanning the gap. Germline V gene sequence: CDR1 SGDLS, CDR2 YYNGEE. The length of the CDR3 is 16 residues. Supplemented by reference TRBV9 and TRBJ2-1, the full variable domain reads DSGVTQTPKHLITATGQRVTLRCSPRSGDLSVYWYQQSLDQGLQFLIQYYNGEERAKGNILERFSAQQFPDLHSELNLSSLELGDSALYFCASSVGSLGGYNEQFFGPGTRLTVL.

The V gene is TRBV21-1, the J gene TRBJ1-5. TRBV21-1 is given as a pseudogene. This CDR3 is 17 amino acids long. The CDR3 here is CASPPPGGWFSNQPQHF. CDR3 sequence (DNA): TGTGCCAGCCCACCACCGGGGGGCTGGTTCAGCAATCAGCCCCAGCATTTT.

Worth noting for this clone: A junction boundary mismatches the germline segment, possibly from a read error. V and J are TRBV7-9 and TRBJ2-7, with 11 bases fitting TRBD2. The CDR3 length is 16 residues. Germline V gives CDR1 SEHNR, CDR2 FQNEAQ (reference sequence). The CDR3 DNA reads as TGTTCCAGCAGCTCCTCAATACTAGCGGGGGCTTACGAGCAGTACTTC. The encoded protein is CSSSSSILAGAYEQYF.

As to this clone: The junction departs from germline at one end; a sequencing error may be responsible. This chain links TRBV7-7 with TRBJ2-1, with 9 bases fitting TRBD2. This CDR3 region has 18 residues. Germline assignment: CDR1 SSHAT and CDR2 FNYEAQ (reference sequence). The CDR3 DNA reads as TGTGCTAGCAGCTTTATTGGGACTAGCCGACGCTCCTACAATGAGCAGTTCTTC. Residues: CASSFIGTSRRSYNEQFF.

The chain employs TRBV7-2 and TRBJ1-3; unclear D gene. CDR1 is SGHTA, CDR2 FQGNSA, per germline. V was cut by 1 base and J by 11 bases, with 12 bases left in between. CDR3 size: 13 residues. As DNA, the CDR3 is TGTGCCAGCAGCTTAGGGTTTGAGAGCCCCATATATTTT. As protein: CASSLGFESPIYF.

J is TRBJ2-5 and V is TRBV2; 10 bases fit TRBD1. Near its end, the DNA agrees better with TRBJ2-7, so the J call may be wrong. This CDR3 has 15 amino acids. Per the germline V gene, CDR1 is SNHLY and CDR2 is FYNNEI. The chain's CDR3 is CASREAGQGIYEQYF. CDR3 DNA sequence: TGTGCCAGCAGGGAGGCGGGACAGGGGATCTACGAGCAGTACTTC.

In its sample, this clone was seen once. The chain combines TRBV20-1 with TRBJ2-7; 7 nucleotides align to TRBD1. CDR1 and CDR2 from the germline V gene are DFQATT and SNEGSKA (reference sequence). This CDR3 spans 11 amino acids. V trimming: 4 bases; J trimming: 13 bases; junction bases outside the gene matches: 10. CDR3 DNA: TGCAGTGCTACCGACAGGGAAGTCTATTACTTC. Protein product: CSATDREVYYF.